Listed below are T cell receptor beta chains from one sample, sequenced in a study of T-cell memory formation after mild COVID-19. TCRdb re-called the 5' RACE reads through MiXCR, storing one row per CDR3 protein. The sample shows 150,000 to 200,000 distinct CDR3 sequences, roughly 18% of them seen only once. Sequencing was performed on PBMCs or a T cell subset sorted from them (not recorded which). These receptors came from a man aged 18 to 30 who had mild COVID-19 (a few samples of this study predate the infection). Cell type and time point are not known. The CDR3 runs from the conserved cysteine through the conserved F or W. A D gene is named only where the DNA matches it firmly. Clone size is given for some rows only: seen once, a few or many times, or a class if the clone is expanded.

TRBJ1-5,-,TRBV20-1,-,TGCAGTGCTAGGGAGCAGGTTAATCAGCCCCAGCATTTT,CSAREQVNQPQHF
TRBJ2-2,few,TRBV3-1,-,TGTGCCAGCAGCCAAGTAACAAGCGTGGGCGGGGAGCTGTTTTTT,CASSQVTSVGGELFF
TRBJ2-5,many,TRBV7-9,TRBD1,TGTGCCAGCAGCTCAGGACAGGTTCAAGAGACCCAGTACTTC,CASSSGQVQETQYF
TRBJ2-1,-,TRBV20-1,-,TGCAGTGAAAGCGGCTACAATGAGCAGTTCTTC,CSESGYNEQFF
TRBJ2-3,few,TRBV7-3,-,TGTGCCAGCAGCTCCCAACGGGCGGGGAGCACAGATACGCAGTATTTT,CASSSQRAGSTDTQYF
TRBJ2-1,few,TRBV12-3/TRBV12-4,TRBD1,TGTGCCAGCAGCCAGCGGACAGGGGACTACAATGAGCAGTTCTTC,CASSQRTGDYNEQFF
TRBJ1-2,few,TRBV20-1,-,TGCAGTGTTCCGGGCTTTAATTATGGCTACACCTTC,CSVPGFNYGYTF
TRBJ1-5,-,TRBV2,-,TGTGCCAGCAGTCCGGGGAGAGGGAATCAGCCCCAGCATTTT,CASSPGRGNQPQHF
TRBJ1-4,-,TRBV7-2,-,TGTGCCAGCAGCGTACAGGTGCGCGAAAAACTGTTTTTT,CASSVQVREKLFF
TRBJ1-1,many,TRBV5-6,TRBD1,TGTGCCAGCAGCTTGGGACAGGGGATTGAAGCTTTCTTT,CASSLGQGIEAFF
TRBJ1-1,few,TRBV7-2,-,TGTGCCAGCAGCTCTACCGGGACAAGCACTGAAGCTTTCTTT,CASSSTGTSTEAFF
TRBJ2-5,few,TRBV20-1,-,TGCAGTGCTAGAGATCAGAAGCAAGAGACCCAGTACTTC,CSARDQKQETQYF
TRBJ2-5,few,TRBV5-1,-,TGCGCCAGCGAGAGTGAAAACACGGGAGCGGAGACCCAGTACTTC,CASESENTGAETQYF
TRBJ1-1,-,TRBV18,-,TGTGCCAGCTCATCAGTGGACACTGAAGCTTTCTTT,CASSSVDTEAFF
TRBJ2-7,-,TRBV6-1,-,TGTGCCAGCACCCGGGGGGGGACAGGGATTGAGCAGTACTTC,CASTRGGTGIEQYF
TRBJ1-2,-,TRBV5-1,-,TGCGCCAGCAGCCTGCAATCGTTGGGGGGCTATGGCTACACCTTC,CASSLQSLGGYGYTF
TRBJ2-3,-,TRBV24-1,-,TGTGCCACCAGTGAGCGGGGGCTCACAGATACGCAGTATTTT,CATSERGLTDTQYF
TRBJ2-3,-,TRBV27,TRBD1,TGTGCCAGCAGTTTAAGGGGGCGAGGGGATACGCAGTATTTT,CASSLRGRGDTQYF
TRBJ1-5,-,TRBV6-5,-,TGTGCCAGCAGTTACTCGAGTTGGGATCTGCGCAATCAGCCCCAGCATTTT,CASSYSSWDLRNQPQHF
TRBJ2-5,few,TRBV20-1,TRBD2,TGCAGTGCTAGTGTGAGCGGGGTTGACCAAGAGACCCAGTACTTC,CSASVSGVDQETQYF
TRBJ1-2,-,TRBV4-3,-,TGCGCCAGCAGCCAAGATCAGTTGGGGGGCGGCTACACCTTC,CASSQDQLGGGYTF
TRBJ1-6,few,TRBV25-1,TRBD1,TGTGCCAGCAGCCGACAGGGAAGAGATTCACCCCTCCACTTT,CASSRQGRDSPLHF
TRBJ2-3,few,TRBV6-2/TRBV6-3,-,TGTGCCAGCAGTTACATACAGTCCAGCACAGATACGCAGTATTTT,CASSYIQSSTDTQYF
TRBJ2-5,few,TRBV4-1,-,TGCGCCAGCAGCCACCCCATAGGGGCACCGGGACACAACCAAGAGACCCAGTACTTC,CASSHPIGAPGHNQETQYF
TRBJ1-6,few,TRBV5-1,-,TGCGCCAGCAGCTTCACCGGGGGCGATTCACCCCTCCACTTT,CASSFTGGDSPLHF
TRBJ2-6,-,TRBV7-9,-,TGTGCCAGCAGCTTAAATGGGCCTGGGGCCAACGTCCTGACTTTC,CASSLNGPGANVLTF
TRBJ2-3,few,TRBV5-1,-,TGCGCCAGCAGCTTGGGGCAGACTCTCACAGATACGCAGTATTTT,CASSLGQTLTDTQYF
TRBJ1-2,many,TRBV29-1,-,TGCAGCGTTGAGAGAGGTATTGAAAACTATGGCTACACCTTC,CSVERGIENYGYTF
TRBJ2-6,-,TRBV10-3,TRBD1,TGTGCCAGCATGACAGGGGCTGGGGCCAACGTCCTGACTTTC,CASMTGAGANVLTF
TRBJ1-1,few,TRBV4-3,-,TGCGCCAGCCCCGACAGGCGGCCTGAAGCTTTCTTT,CASPDRRPEAFF
TRBJ1-5,few,TRBV7-2,-,TGTGCCAGCAGCGCCTACGATCAGCCCCAGCATTTT,CASSAYDQPQHF
TRBJ2-3,-,TRBV5-1,-,TGCGCCAGCAGCCCGGAGGGACTTTCAGATACGCAGTATTTT,CASSPEGLSDTQYF
TRBJ2-3,-,TRBV7-7,TRBD2,TGTGCTAGCAGCTTAGGGAGCGGGGGAAGCACAGATACGCAGTATTTT,CASSLGSGGSTDTQYF
TRBJ1-5,few,TRBV15,-,TGTGCCACCAGCAGAGGAGGAGCAAATCAGCCCCAGCATTTT,CATSRGGANQPQHF
TRBJ1-2,few,TRBV20-1,-,TGCAGTGCTACGGAAGCTAACTATGGCTACACCTTC,CSATEANYGYTF
TRBJ2-3,many,TRBV20-1,-,TGCAGTGCTAGGGACTCCAGCACAGATACGCAGTATTTT,CSARDSSTDTQYF
TRBJ2-1,once,TRBV30,-,TGTGCCTGGAATGTCCGGGGTTGGTACAATGAGCAGTTCTTC,CAWNVRGWYNEQFF
TRBJ2-3,-,TRBV6-4,-,TGTGCCAGCGCGACAGGATTTAGCACAGATACGCAGTATTTT,CASATGFSTDTQYF
TRBJ1-2,once,TRBV7-8,TRBD1,TGTGCCAGCAGCCCGCCGGGACAGGGATATGGCTACACCTTC,CASSPPGQGYGYTF
TRBJ2-3,-,TRBV10-3,-,TGTGCCATCAACAGTACTCCTAGCACAGATACGCAGTATTTT,CAINSTPSTDTQYF
TRBJ2-3,-,TRBV7-3,-,TGTGCCAGCAGCCCCCGTCTAGCACCCACAGATACGCAGTATTTT,CASSPRLAPTDTQYF
TRBJ1-1,-,TRBV4-1,TRBD1,TGCGCCAGCAGCCAGGTAGGGACAGCTAACACTGAAGCTTTCTTT,CASSQVGTANTEAFF
TRBJ2-2,few,TRBV10-3,-,TGTGCCATCAGCCCCTCAGTCGTGGGAGGCACCGGGGAGCTGTTTTTT,CAISPSVVGGTGELFF
TRBJ1-5,few,TRBV6-6,-,TGTGCCAGCAATTGGGGGCTGGCAAGTAATCAGCCCCAGCATTTT,CASNWGLASNQPQHF
TRBJ2-2,-,TRBV6-5,-,TGTGCCAGCAGTCGTCAGGGTGTGGATACCGGGGAGCTGTTTTTT,CASSRQGVDTGELFF
TRBJ1-2,-,TRBV5-5,-,TGTGCCAGCAGCTTCGGGACGGAAAGCTATGGCTACACCTTC,CASSFGTESYGYTF
TRBJ2-5,few,TRBV10-1,TRBD2,TGCGCCAGCAGTTTCCCGGGACTAGGGGGGGGTGAAGAGACCCAGTACTTC,CASSFPGLGGGEETQYF
TRBJ1-1,-,TRBV6-1,-,TGTGCCAGCAGTGGGGTGGGGAACACTGAAGCTTTCTTT,CASSGVGNTEAFF
TRBJ1-5,few,TRBV20-1,TRBD1,TGCAGTGCTAGCCCTCAGGGGGATCAGCCCCAGCATTTT,CSASPQGDQPQHF
TRBJ1-4,few,TRBV7-2,-,TGTGCCAGCAGCTTAAACAGGAATAATGAAAAACTGTTTTTT,CASSLNRNNEKLFF
TRBJ2-3,medium-sized,TRBV7-2,TRBD2,TGTGCCAGCAGCCCGACCGGGACTAGCGGGGGCCCGGATACGCAGTATTTT,CASSPTGTSGGPDTQYF
TRBJ2-5,-,TRBV10-3,-,TGTGCCATCAGTGGACGGCGTGAGGTGGAGACCCAGTACTTC,CAISGRREVETQYF
TRBJ1-5,-,TRBV7-2,-,TGTGCCAGCAGCAACCAGACTCGCGGCAATCAGCCCCAGCATTTT,CASSNQTRGNQPQHF